This passage covers 23 T cell receptor beta chains from one sample sequenced in a study of post-analysis software for immune sequencing data. General study results and limits: Compared with controls, patients had more of about 5 TRBV segments, including TRBV5-6, TRBV5-1 and TRBV20-1.

The antigens of these receptors remain unknown. The TCR beta cDNA libraries contained unique molecular identifiers. Each CDR3 protein gets one entry after TCRdb re-called the PCR reads with MiXCR. The table lists fewer than 850,000 distinct CDR3 sequences, 40% to 55% of them singletons. Sequencing was carried out using blood. These receptor sequences come from a girl aged 5 to 17 with multiple sclerosis.

This clonotype has just a few counts. This rearrangement joins TRBV20-1 to TRBJ2-7, with D possibly TRBD1 on 5 matching bases. The ends were cut back, 0 bases at V and 3 bases at J, with 15 bases in the middle. The CDR3 sequence is 15 residues long. CDR1 and CDR2 (germline): DFQATT, SNEGSKA (reference sequence). CDR3 residues: CSARDETGHLYEQYF. The CDR3 DNA follows: TGCAGTGCTAGAGATGAAACCGGACACCTCTACGAGCAGTACTTC.

CDR3 in amino acids: CASSLELAGGGVEQFF. Here the CDR3 DNA reads TGCGCCAGCAGCTTGGAACTAGCGGGAGGGGGGGTGGAGCAGTTCTTC. The chain carries TRBV5-1 and TRBJ2-1; 13 positions agree with TRBD2. The CDR3 runs 16 residues. After removal of 0 bases from V and 10 bases from J, the junction contained 7 bases not matched to a gene. Germline CDR1 and CDR2: SGHRS and YFSETQ.

V is TRBV10-3 and J is TRBJ2-3; weak D call: TRBD1 (5 bases). There are 14 residues in the CDR3. The germline V gene encodes CDR1 ENHRY and CDR2 SYGVKD. V lost 6 bases and J 6 bases, leaving 16 bases between the germline ends. This CDR3 reads CAIRMSQVGDTQYF. The CDR3 DNA follows: TGTGCCATCAGGATGTCACAGGTCGGCGATACGCAGTATTTT.

This chain joins TRBV7-8 and TRBJ2-1, with TRBD1 as a possible D gene (5 bases). The CDR3 length is 19 residues. Trimming shortened V by 1 base and J by 5 bases, and 24 bases separated the two germline ends. The V gene's germline CDR1 is SGHVS and CDR2 FQNEAQ. Here the CDR3 reads CASSLVDNGARRPNNEQFF. CDR3 coding DNA: TGTGCCAGCAGCTTAGTAGATAATGGGGCACGCAGGCCCAACAATGAGCAGTTCTTC.

V gene TRBV20-1 combines with J gene TRBJ2-7; TRBD1 or TRBD2 may be the D gene (5 bases each). The CDR3 consists of 12 residues. Germline V CDR1 and CDR2: DFQATT, SNEGSKA (reference sequence). Trimming left V 5 bases short and J 6 bases short, with 14 bases between. In nucleotides, the CDR3 is TGCAGTGCTCCCATAGGGACCACCGAGCAGTACTTC. It is translated as CSAPIGTTEQYF.

This clonotype occurred once. The V call is TRBV15, the J call TRBJ2-5; 12 bases are shared with TRBD2. The J call is uncertain, as TRBJ2-7 better fits the DNA end. Germline CDR1 LNHNV, CDR2 YYDKDF (reference sequence). The CDR3 is 15 amino acids. CDR3 nucleotides: TGTGCCACCAGTCCTTCACTAGCGGGAGGCTACGAGCAGTACTTC. This sequence encodes CATSPSLAGGYEQYF.

The rearrangement uses TRBV12-3 or TRBV12-4 and TRBJ1-6, with 10 bases matching TRBD1. The CDR3 is made up of 15 amino acids. The V and J ends lost 5 bases and 10 bases, in that order; junction bases with no gene match: 8. The CDR3 nucleotides are TGTGCCAGCAGTCTTCCGGGACAGGGGAGCTCACCCCTCCACTTT. Translated, it gives CASSLPGQGSSPLHF.

This sequence joins TRBV20-1 and TRBJ2-1, with 9 bases that match TRBD2. Germline V gene data show CDR1 as DFQATT and CDR2 as SNEGSKA (reference sequence). The CDR3 consists of 16 residues. Germline trimming cut 1 base from V and 5 bases from J; bases unmatched to any gene: 9. The CDR3 sequence is CSARGRETSGNNEQFF. For the CDR3, the DNA is TGCAGTGCTAGAGGGCGGGAGACTAGCGGCAACAATGAGCAGTTCTTC.

This chain uses TRBV5-1 with TRBJ2-7; D might be TRBD1 or TRBD2, each matching 5 bases. This CDR3 region has 13 residues. Trimming removed 7 bases at V and 2 bases at J, with 13 bases between. Looked up from germline, CDR1 is SGHRS and CDR2 is YFSETQ. CDR3 sequence: CASAEGRAYEQYF. The CDR3 DNA reads as TGCGCCAGCGCAGAGGGCAGGGCCTACGAGCAGTACTTC.

V is TRBV6-2 or TRBV6-3 and J is TRBJ2-5; 7 bases fit TRBD1. The tail of the sequence fits TRBJ2-7 better, so the J call may be wrong. This CDR3 has 13 amino acids. The V gene's germline CDR1 is MNHEY and CDR2 SVGEGT. The DNA of the CDR3 is TGTGCCAGCAGTTATGACAGGGCCTACGAGCAGTACTTC. Amino acids: CASSYDRAYEQYF.

V usage is TRBV27 and J usage is TRBJ1-2, with TRBD1 as a possible D gene (6 bases). V was trimmed by 0 bases and J by 4 bases, leaving 9 bases between them. In germline, CDR1 is MNHEY, CDR2 SMNVEV (reference sequence). The CDR3 extends over 14 amino acids. CDR3 sequence: CASSLSGGRYGYTF. The CDR3 bases are TGTGCCAGCAGTTTATCAGGGGGTCGCTATGGCTACACCTTC.

This clonotype has a handful of counts. The genes are TRBV4-2 and TRBJ2-5; 8 nucleotides agree with TRBD1. Losses at the gene ends were 1 base for V and 5 bases for J; bases not matched to a gene: 9. Germline values: CDR1 LGHNA, CDR2 YNFKEQ. The CDR3 spans 16 residues. The CDR3 loop is CASSQGYQGAEETQYF. The DNA of the CDR3 is TGTGCCAGCAGCCAAGGCTACCAGGGGGCTGAGGAGACCCAGTACTTC.

The chain recombines TRBV7-2 with TRBJ2-5; D may correspond to TRBD1 or TRBD2 (5 bases each). V was cut by 3 bases and J by 5 bases, with 10 bases left in between. CDR3 length equals 13 residues. The germline V gene has CDR1 SGHTA and CDR2 FQGNSA. The CDR3 DNA reads as TGTGCCAGCAGCTTTTTAGGGACGGAGACCCAGTACTTC. Its translation: CASSFLGTETQYF.

This sequence joins TRBV12-5 and TRBJ2-3; TRBD1 aligns across 8 bases. Per the germline V gene, CDR1 is LGHNT and CDR2 is FRNRAP. The J segment lost 1 base and the V segment lost 1 base, leaving 1 base of the junction unmatched. The CDR3 spans 15 residues. The DNA of the CDR3 is TGTGCTAGTGGTTTGGAGGGACAGGGCACAGATACGCAGTATTTT. Translation gives CASGLEGQGTDTQYF. The whole variable domain, remainder taken from reference TRBV12-5 and TRBJ2-3, is DARVTQTPRHKVTEMGQEVTMRCQPILGHNTVFWYRQTMMQGLELLAYFRNRAPLDDSGMPKDRFSAEMPDATLATLKIQPSEPRDSAVYFCASGLEGQGTDTQYFGPGTRLTVL.

The CDR3 reads CASSGVGDTQYF. DNA for the CDR3: TGTGCCAGCAGCGGTGTAGGAGATACGCAGTATTTT. The chain employs TRBV6-6 and TRBJ2-3; D gene ambiguous. Trimming pared 6 bases from V and 5 bases from J, leaving 9 bases between. The germline V gene has CDR1 MNHNY and CDR2 SVGAGI (reference sequence). There are 12 residues in the CDR3.

CDR3 loop: CASSPGQGLGDTQYF. As DNA, the CDR3 is TGTGCCAGCAGTCCAGGACAGGGTCTGGGAGATACGCAGTATTTT. The chain links TRBV28 to TRBJ2-3, with 8 bases aligning to TRBD1. CDR3 length: 15 amino acids. Germline V gives CDR1 MDHEN, CDR2 SYDVKM. Trimming cost V 5 bases and J 5 bases; bases outside gene matches: 9.

The CDR3 nucleotides are TGTGCCAGCAGCCAGGGCCCGGGTTATGGCTACACCTTC. This translates into CASSQGPGYGYTF. The gene calls are TRBV7-9 and TRBJ1-2, with D maybe TRBD1 (5 bases). The V end was cut by 5 bases, the J end by 5 bases, with 12 bases between. Looked up from germline, CDR1 is SEHNR and CDR2 is FQNEAQ (reference sequence). This CDR3 has 13 amino acids.

The J gene is TRBJ2-7, the V gene TRBV6-2 or TRBV6-3; D might be TRBD2 (7 bases). Trimming removed 6 bases from V and 5 bases from J, with 17 bases in between. CDR3 length: 14 residues. The germline CDR1 and CDR2 sequences are MNHEY and SVGEGT. The CDR3 sequence is CASRETGGPHEQYF. Written as DNA, the CDR3 is TGTGCCAGCAGGGAAACGGGGGGCCCCCACGAGCAGTACTTC.

The chain has TRBV7-2 and TRBJ2-5; D gene unclear. V was trimmed by 1 base and J by 2 bases, leaving 8 bases between them. CDR1 is SGHTA, CDR2 FQGNSA, per germline. The CDR3 spans 14 residues. CDR3: CASSLVLVQETQYF. The CDR3, as DNA: TGTGCCAGCAGCTTAGTTCTCGTACAAGAGACCCAGTACTTC.

This clonotype was detected only a few times. The V call is TRBV7-2, the J call TRBJ2-1; TRBD2 matches 7 bases. The CDR3 loop spans 16 amino acids. Germline V CDR1 and CDR2: SGHTA, FQGNSA. The junction had 9 bases not matched to a gene; V was cut back by 5 bases and J by 2 bases. DNA of the CDR3: TGTGCCAGCAGCGGGCTGGGAGGGACCACCTACAATGAGCAGTTCTTC. It is translated as CASSGLGGTTYNEQFF.

In its sample, this clonotype was seen a few times. CDR3 DNA: TGTGCCAGCAGTTACTCCCCCCCTGAAGCTTTCTTT. This sequence encodes CASSYSPPEAFF. The V gene is TRBV6-6, the J gene TRBJ1-1; D ambiguous. Trimming took off 0 bases at V and 6 bases at J, with 5 bases between the two ends. CDR1 is MNHNY and CDR2 is SVGAGI in the germline V gene (reference sequence). This CDR3 has 12 amino acids.

This clonotype has only a few counts. The genes are TRBV27 and TRBJ2-7, with 8 nucleotides matching TRBD1. The J segment lost 1 base and the V segment lost 4 bases, leaving 6 bases of the junction unmatched. This CDR3 has 15 residues. Germline V gives CDR1 MNHEY, CDR2 SMNVEV (reference sequence). The CDR3 reads CASSWGTGPSYEQYF. The CDR3 DNA reads as TGTGCCAGCAGTTGGGGGACAGGACCTTCCTACGAGCAGTACTTC.

This clonotype turned up a few times. V gene TRBV3-1 combines with J gene TRBJ1-5; tentative D call: TRBD1 (6 bases). Trimming stripped 1 base from V and 5 bases from J, with 12 bases between. Germline CDR1 is LGHDT and CDR2 is YNNKEL (reference sequence). The length of the CDR3 is 15 residues. CDR3 coding DNA: TGTGCCAGCAGCCAAGGCGGGGGGCGAGATCAGCCCCAGCATTTT. Translated, it gives CASSQGGGRDQPQHF.